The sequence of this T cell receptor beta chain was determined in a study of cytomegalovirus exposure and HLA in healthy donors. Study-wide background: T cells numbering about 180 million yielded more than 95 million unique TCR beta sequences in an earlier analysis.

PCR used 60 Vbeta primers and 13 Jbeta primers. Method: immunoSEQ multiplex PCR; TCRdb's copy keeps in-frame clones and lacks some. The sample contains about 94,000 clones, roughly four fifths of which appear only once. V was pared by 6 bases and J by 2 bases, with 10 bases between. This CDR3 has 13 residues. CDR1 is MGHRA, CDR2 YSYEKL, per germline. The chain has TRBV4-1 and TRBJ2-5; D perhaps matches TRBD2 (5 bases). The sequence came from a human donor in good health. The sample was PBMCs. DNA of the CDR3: TGCGCCAGCAGTTGGACTTTACAAGAGACCCAGTACTTC. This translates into CASSWTLQETQYF.